The count of the clone carrying this T cell receptor (beta chain) is one. Antigen specificity is unknown. This entry comes from a study of shared clonotypes between healthy human individuals. The overall study: Each donor's CD4 naive and CD4 memory cells filled three plates apiece, CD8 naive two, and CD8 memory one.

Naivety among CD8 cells was defined by CD45RO negativity and positive CCR7 selection, thereby excluding terminally differentiated effector memory CD45RA+ cells. Sequenced by immunoSEQ multiplex PCR; TCRdb stores in-frame clones only, minus some. This sample yields around 640,000 clones, of which 95% to 97% are seen a single time; about 0.12% belongs to the top ten. General observations from the study: In contrast to clonotypes shared by all four donors, non-shared clonotypes had lower generation probabilities. Donor scarcity curtailed the genetic and exposure-history diversity represented herein.

The V segment lost 6 bases and the J segment 12 bases; nucleotides outside the gene matches: 14. The germline gives CDR1 MDHEN, CDR2 SYDVKM. The CDR3 has 14 amino acids. Source material: naive CD8+ T cells sorted from blood. This chain uses TRBV28 with TRBJ2-1; 7 bases align to TRBD2. This clonotype originated in a woman in her twenties or thirties in good health. As DNA, the CDR3 is TGTGCCAGCAGCACCCGATCTAGCGGTCTGGGGCAGTTCTTC. Translation gives CASSTRSSGLGQFF.